The T cell receptor (beta chain) under discussion was sequenced for a study of cytomegalovirus exposure and HLA in healthy donors. Findings of the study overall: It was reported in a later analysis that an Asian-associated ancestry cluster showed fewer N-insertions than the roughly 710-donor mean. Follow-up analysis later connected one missense variant in DCLRE1C with trimming of TCR beta V- and J-genes.

As concerns this clone: Antigen: not known.

A multiplex PCR was run with 60 Vbeta primers and 13 Jbeta primers. TCRdb's copy holds only in-frame clones and misses some; the assay was immunoSEQ multiplex PCR. Of about 100,000 clones in the sample, around four fifths were seen once. The CDR3 runs to 14 residues. CDR1 is WNHNN, CDR2 SYGVQD, per germline (reference sequence). J lost 3 bases, V lost 8 bases, and 3 bases had no gene match. This rearrangement joins TRBV10-1 to TRBJ2-1; TRBD2 matches at 11 bases. The sample taken for sequencing was PBMCs. This sequence was found in a woman in her fifties or sixties in good health and CMV-seronegative. CDR3 DNA sequence: TGCGCCAGCGCCGGGACTAGCGGCTACAATGAGCAGTTCTTC. Residues: CASAGTSGYNEQFF.